This is a list of T cell receptor beta chains from one sample in a study of CD8+CD57+ T cells in acquired aplastic anemia. TCRdb re-called the reads through MiXCR, storing one row per CDR3 protein. The repertoire consists of under 350,000 distinct CDR3 sequences, with approximately 57% occurring once and the leading ten covering under 1.5%. The sample comprised sorted CD4+, CD8+, or CD8+CD57+ T cells (not recorded which) from PBMCs. Every receptor here comes from a human donor with aplastic anemia. Both conserved end residues are part of each CDR3. A D gene is named only where the DNA matches it firmly. Where a row states a size, it is once, few, many or the class of an expanded clone; other rows omit it.

d_gene,v_gene,len,j_gene,abundance,CDR3nt,CDR3aa
TRBD1,TRBV20-1,14,TRBJ2-7,-,TGCAGTGCTAGCCTTGACAGGGTTGCCTACGAGCAGTACTTC,CSASLDRVAYEQYF
TRBD2,TRBV5-1,16,TRBJ2-3,-,TGCGCCAGCAGCTCGGGACTAGCGGGACGCACAGATACGCAGTATTTT,CASSSGLAGRTDTQYF
TRBD1,TRBV20-1,18,TRBJ1-6,-,TGCAGTGCTAGAGATCTTATAACAGGGGACTCCTATAATTCACCCCTCCACTTT,CSARDLITGDSYNSPLHF
TRBD2,TRBV2,15,TRBJ2-1,-,TGTGCCAGCAGACTAGCGGGGGGGCTGTACAATGAGCAGTTCTTC,CASRLAGGLYNEQFF
TRBD1,TRBV5-8,16,TRBJ1-1,many,TGTGCCAGCAGCTTGTGGGGTGCAGGGACAGCTTCGGGAGCTTTCTTT,CASSLWGAGTASGAFF
-,TRBV9,17,TRBJ1-5,-,TGTGCCAGCAGCTACAAAGAGGGGGGGAACAACAATCAGCCCCAGCATTTT,CASSYKEGGNNNQPQHF
-,TRBV19,16,TRBJ1-1,-,TGTGCCAGTAGTATAGGTTTGAGGGAGAGGAACACTGAAGCTTTCTTT,CASSIGLRERNTEAFF
-,TRBV19,12,TRBJ1-4,many,TGTGCCAGTAGTATAGCAACCGAAAAACTGTTTTTT,CASSIATEKLFF
-,TRBV5-5,14,TRBJ1-1,few,TGTGCCAGCAGCTGGAAGGTGCAGAACACTGAAGCTTTCTTT,CASSWKVQNTEAFF
-,TRBV19,13,TRBJ2-7,-,TGTGCCAGTAGTATAGACAGGACATACGAGCAGTACTTC,CASSIDRTYEQYF
TRBD1,TRBV5-6,19,TRBJ1-4,-,TGTGCCAGCAGCTTCGGGACCGGGACAGGGGCCGCTGGATTTAAAAAACTGTTTTTT,CASSFGTGTGAAGFKKLFF
TRBD2,TRBV7-3,20,TRBJ2-1,many,TGTGCCAGCAGCTTAAGCCCAAGGAGCGGGGGGGCTTTGGGTCGCAATGAGCAGTTCTTC,CASSLSPRSGGALGRNEQFF
-,TRBV29-1,11,TRBJ1-2,-,TGCAGCGTTGAAGGGCGAGGCGGCTACACCTTC,CSVEGRGGYTF
-,TRBV30,13,TRBJ1-2,many,TGTGCCTGGAGCAGGAAGGCTAACTATGGCTACACCTTC,CAWSRKANYGYTF
TRBD2,TRBV24-1,17,TRBJ2-3,-,TGTGCCACCAGTGATTTCTGGGCTAGCGGGGGCACAGATACGCAGTATTTT,CATSDFWASGGTDTQYF
TRBD1,TRBV25-1,13,TRBJ1-2,-,TGTGCCAGCAGTCGGGGGGGACAGGGTGGGGAAAACTTC,CASSRGGQGGENF
TRBD1,TRBV7-3,13,TRBJ1-1,once,TGTGCCAGCAGTTATACAGGGGACACTGAAGCTTTCTTT,CASSYTGDTEAFF
TRBD1,TRBV7-2,15,TRBJ1-4,-,TGTGCCAGCAGCCGGACGACAGGGACTAATGAAAAACTGTTTTTT,CASSRTTGTNEKLFF
-,TRBV5-1,15,TRBJ1-3,-,TGCGCCAGCAGCTTGGACAGGGCGGGTGGAAACACCATATATTTT,CASSLDRAGGNTIYF
TRBD1,TRBV4-2,16,TRBJ1-5,many,TGTGCCAGCAGCCAAGATAGGACAGGGGGCGTTCAGCCCCAGCATTTT,CASSQDRTGGVQPQHF
-,TRBV29-1,13,TRBJ1-4,once,TGCAGCGCCATTTCAGATTTTAATGAAAAACTGTTTTTT,CSAISDFNEKLFF
TRBD2,TRBV5-1,15,TRBJ2-1,many,TGCGCCAGCGTTCGACTAGCGGGGGGGCAGAGTGAGCAGTTCTTC,CASVRLAGGQSEQFF
TRBD2,TRBV24-1,13,TRBJ2-2,-,TGTGCCACGGGACTAGATGGCACCGGGGAGCTGTTTTTT,CATGLDGTGELFF
TRBD2,TRBV10-3,15,TRBJ2-7,-,TGTGCCATCAGTGGAGAAGGACTAGCGGCCTACGAGCAGTACTTC,CAISGEGLAAYEQYF
-,TRBV11-2,13,TRBJ1-2,-,TGTGCCAGCAGCTTTCCCGGGGGCAGTGGCTACACCTTC,CASSFPGGSGYTF
-,TRBV9,16,TRBJ2-4,once,TGTGCCAGCAGCGTAGCTGCAGGGGAGATAGGTAACATTCAGTACTTC,CASSVAAGEIGNIQYF
-,TRBV11-2,14,TRBJ1-2,many,TGTGCCAGCAGCTTGGGGGGGGATGGCTATGGCTACACCTTC,CASSLGGDGYGYTF
-,TRBV2,12,TRBJ1-5,-,TGTGCCAGCAGAACAGGGTTACAGCCCCAGCATTTT,CASRTGLQPQHF
-,TRBV7-9,17,TRBJ2-1,-,TGTGCCAGCAGCTTAGTGATGACTACCCCCTCCTACAATGAGCAGTTCTTC,CASSLVMTTPSYNEQFF
TRBD2,TRBV11-2,21,TRBJ2-1,many,TGTGCCAGCAGCTTATATGGCTTGGGCAAGCCTAGCGGGAAACTGGGGAATGAGCAGTTCTTC,CASSLYGLGKPSGKLGNEQFF
-,TRBV12-3/TRBV12-4,14,TRBJ2-7,-,TGTGCCAGCAGCCCCACCGGAGGAACCCACGAGCAGTACTTC,CASSPTGGTHEQYF
TRBD2,TRBV19,15,TRBJ2-3,-,TGTGCCTCCGCTTCTAGCGGAGACGGGACAGATACGCAGTATTTT,CASASSGDGTDTQYF
TRBD1,TRBV25-1,15,TRBJ1-5,few,TGTGCCAGCAGTGAACCCGACAGGGACCATCAGCCCCAGCATTTT,CASSEPDRDHQPQHF
TRBD2,TRBV24-1,18,TRBJ2-1,-,TGTGCCACCAGTGATCCGTGGGCAGCGGGACCCTCCTACAATGAGCAGTTCTTC,CATSDPWAAGPSYNEQFF
-,TRBV7-9,14,TRBJ1-5,-,TGTGCCAGCACCAACCGGGACAGCAATCAGCCCCAGCATTTT,CASTNRDSNQPQHF
-,TRBV7-8,12,TRBJ2-3,few,TGTGCCAGCAGAGAAAGGACGGATACGCAGTATTTT,CASRERTDTQYF
-,TRBV7-3,12,TRBJ2-2,many,TGTGCCAGCAGTCAAGTCTCCGGGGAGCTGTTTTTT,CASSQVSGELFF
TRBD2,TRBV20-1,13,TRBJ2-7,-,TGCAGTGCTAGAGTACTAGCGGGCGACGAGCAGTACTTC,CSARVLAGDEQYF
TRBD2,TRBV20-1,13,TRBJ2-7,-,TGCAGTGCTATTGGGACTACGACCTACGAGCAGTACTTC,CSAIGTTTYEQYF
-,TRBV12-3/TRBV12-4,11,TRBJ1-5,-,TGTGCCAGCAGTTTAATTAGTTACGAGCATTTT,CASSLISYEHF
-,TRBV25-1,15,TRBJ2-3,many,TGTGCCAGCAGTGAATTAGCGAGTGGCACAGATACGCAGTATTTT,CASSELASGTDTQYF
TRBD1,TRBV9,15,TRBJ2-1,-,TGTGCCAGCGGCAGGGAGGACAGGGGTACCAATGAGCAGTTCTTC,CASGREDRGTNEQFF
TRBD1,TRBV27,14,TRBJ2-5,many,TGTGCCAGCAGTTTTGGACAGGGAAGGGAGACCCAGTACTTC,CASSFGQGRETQYF
-,TRBV20-1,13,TRBJ2-5,many,TGCAGTGCTAGAGGCGACACCGGGAGGACCCAGTACTTC,CSARGDTGRTQYF
-,TRBV27,15,TRBJ1-2,many,TGTGCCAGCAGTTTACGGGAAGGCGCTAACTATGGCTACACCTTC,CASSLREGANYGYTF
-,TRBV7-9,14,TRBJ2-7,-,TGTGCCAGCACCCGAGGCGGGACAGACTACGAGCAGTACTTC,CASTRGGTDYEQYF
TRBD1,TRBV7-2,15,TRBJ1-4,many,TGTGCCAGCAGCCCCAGCGGCAGGGGGCAGGAAAAACTGTTTTTT,CASSPSGRGQEKLFF
-,TRBV20-1,12,TRBJ2-5,-,TGCAGTGCTAGTGTCGGCCCGGAGACCCAGTACTTC,CSASVGPETQYF
TRBD1,TRBV25-1,16,TRBJ2-3,few,TGTGCCAGCAGCTTCGACAGGGGCTCTAGCACAGATACGCAGTATTTT,CASSFDRGSSTDTQYF
TRBD1,TRBV2,14,TRBJ2-3,many,TGTGCCAGCAGTCAACAGGGGGCTGGAGATACGCAGTATTTT,CASSQQGAGDTQYF
-,TRBV12-5,13,TRBJ1-1,many,TGTGCTAGTGGTTTGATTGGGGGGTCTGAAGCTTTCTTT,CASGLIGGSEAFF
-,TRBV6-1,12,TRBJ2-7,-,TGTGCCAGCAGGACGGGGTCCACCGAGCAGTACTTC,CASRTGSTEQYF